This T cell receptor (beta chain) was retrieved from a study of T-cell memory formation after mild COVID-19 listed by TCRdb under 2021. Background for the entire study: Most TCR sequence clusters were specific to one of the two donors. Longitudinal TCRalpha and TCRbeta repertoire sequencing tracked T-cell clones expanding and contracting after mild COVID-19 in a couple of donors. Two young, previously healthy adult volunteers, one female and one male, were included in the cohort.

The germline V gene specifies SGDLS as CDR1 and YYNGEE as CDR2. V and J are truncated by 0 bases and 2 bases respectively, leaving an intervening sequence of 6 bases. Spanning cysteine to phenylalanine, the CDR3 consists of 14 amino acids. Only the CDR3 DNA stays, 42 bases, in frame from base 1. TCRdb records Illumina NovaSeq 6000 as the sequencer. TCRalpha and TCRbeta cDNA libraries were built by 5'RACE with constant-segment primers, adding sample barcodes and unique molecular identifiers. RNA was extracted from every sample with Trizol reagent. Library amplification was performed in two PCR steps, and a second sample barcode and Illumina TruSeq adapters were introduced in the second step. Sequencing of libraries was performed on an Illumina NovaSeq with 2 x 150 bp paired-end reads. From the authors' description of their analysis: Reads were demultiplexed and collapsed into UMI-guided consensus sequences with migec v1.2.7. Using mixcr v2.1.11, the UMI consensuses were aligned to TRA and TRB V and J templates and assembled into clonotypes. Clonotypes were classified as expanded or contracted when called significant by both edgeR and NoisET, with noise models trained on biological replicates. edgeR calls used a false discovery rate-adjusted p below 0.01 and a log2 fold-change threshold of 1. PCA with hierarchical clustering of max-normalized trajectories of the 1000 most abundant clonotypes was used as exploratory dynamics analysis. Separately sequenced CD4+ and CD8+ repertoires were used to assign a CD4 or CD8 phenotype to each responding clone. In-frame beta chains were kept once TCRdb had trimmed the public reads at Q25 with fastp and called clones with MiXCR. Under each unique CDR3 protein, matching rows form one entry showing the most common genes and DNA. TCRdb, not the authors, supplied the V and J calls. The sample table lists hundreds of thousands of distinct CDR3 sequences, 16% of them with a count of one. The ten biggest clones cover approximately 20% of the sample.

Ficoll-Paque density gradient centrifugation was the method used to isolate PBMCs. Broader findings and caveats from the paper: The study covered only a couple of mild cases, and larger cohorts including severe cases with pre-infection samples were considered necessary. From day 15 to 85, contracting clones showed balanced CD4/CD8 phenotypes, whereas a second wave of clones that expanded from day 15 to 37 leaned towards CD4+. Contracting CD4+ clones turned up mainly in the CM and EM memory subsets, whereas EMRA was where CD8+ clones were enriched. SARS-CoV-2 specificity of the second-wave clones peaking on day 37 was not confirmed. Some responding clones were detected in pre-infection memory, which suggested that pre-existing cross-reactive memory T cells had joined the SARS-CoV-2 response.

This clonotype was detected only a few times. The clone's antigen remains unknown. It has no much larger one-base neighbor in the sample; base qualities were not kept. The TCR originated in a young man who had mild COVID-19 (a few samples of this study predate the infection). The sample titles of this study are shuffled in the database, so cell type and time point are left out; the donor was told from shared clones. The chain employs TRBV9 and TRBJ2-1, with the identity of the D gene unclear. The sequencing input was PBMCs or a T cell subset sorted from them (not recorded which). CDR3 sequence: CASSVVGTYNEQFF. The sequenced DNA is TGTGCCAGCAGCGTAGTGGGTACCTACAATGAGCAGTTCTTC.